The 5 T cell receptor beta chains listed next were all sequenced from one sample in a study of blood T cell repertoires in COVID-19. The repertoire was sequenced with immunoSEQ multiplex PCR; TCRdb's copy has only in-frame clones and lacks some. The top ten clones hold roughly 3.5% of a sample with about 170,000 clones, 86% of them seen once. The sequenced material came from peripheral blood. These TCRs come from a man aged 65 to 85 with acute or convalescent COVID-19.

This clone was recorded only once. The rearrangement links TRBV14 to TRBJ1-5, with D possibly TRBD1 on 5 matching bases. Germline loops: CDR1 SGHDN, CDR2 FVKESK. The CDR3 is 17 amino acids. Trimming cost V 3 bases and J 0 bases, with 15 bases left between them. The CDR3 DNA reads TGTGCCAGCAGCCAGAGGGGAGGCAGCTATAGCAATCAGCCCCAGCATTTT. As protein: CASSQRGGSYSNQPQHF.

The chain links TRBV24-1 to TRBJ1-1; D gene uncertain. This CDR3 has 11 amino acids. Germline CDR1 reads KGHDR; CDR2 reads SFDVKD. Trimming stripped 4 bases from V and 7 bases from J, with 6 bases between. DNA of the CDR3: TGTGCCACCAGTGACTACGGTGAAGCTTTCTTT. Encoded protein: CATSDYGEAFF.

The chain recombines TRBV7-3 with TRBJ1-2; D is perhaps TRBD1 (6 bases). Germline V gene sequence: CDR1 SGHTA, CDR2 FQGTGA. Trimming took off 3 bases at V and 8 bases at J, with 13 bases between the two ends. The CDR3 loop spans 13 amino acids. Written as DNA, the CDR3 is TGTGCCAGCAGCTTCAGGGGATTAAGGGGCTACACCTTC. Its translation: CASSFRGLRGYTF.

The rearrangement joins TRBV19 to TRBJ2-1; the D is unclear. The CDR3 loop spans 12 amino acids. Germline V gene sequence: CDR1 LNHDA, CDR2 SQIVND (reference sequence). Trimming shortened V by 8 bases and J by 0 bases, and 5 bases separated the two germline ends. The CDR3: CASGRSYNEQFF. In DNA form, the CDR3 reads TGTGCCAGTGGGCGCTCCTACAATGAGCAGTTCTTC.

This chain uses TRBV9 with TRBJ2-3; maybe TRBD2 (5 bases). The CDR3 contains 16 residues. CDR1 and CDR2 (germline): SGDLS, YYNGEE. Trimming took off 2 bases at V and 2 bases at J, with 15 bases between the two ends. CDR3 bases: TGTGCCAGCAGCGTCGGGGTTGCTAGCTCCACAGATACGCAGTATTTT. Encoded protein: CASSVGVASSTDTQYF.